The subject of this entry is one T cell receptor beta chain. The target antigen is unknown. Trimming pared 6 bases from V and 2 bases from J, leaving 14 bases between. The CDR3 is 15 amino acids. In germline, CDR1 is MNHEY, CDR2 SMNVEV (reference sequence). This entry is derived from a study of T cells in localized non-small cell lung cancer. Points from the study as a whole: Appearance in adjacent lung was seen for a median approximately 58 of the top 100 tumor clones. Sequencing covered just one tumor region, so heterogeneity cannot be ruled out.

Profiled with immunoSEQ multiplex PCR; TCRdb holds only in-frame clones, not every one. The table records about 41,000 clones, 75% to 85% of them present only once. The rearrangement links TRBV27 to TRBJ1-3, with no clear D. This sample comprised PBMCs, obtained before any cancer treatment. The origin of this receptor is a man aged 40-75 years with stage II lung adenocarcinoma. CDR3 loop: CASRALQTTGNTIYF. The CDR3 nucleotides are TGTGCCAGCAGGGCCTTGCAGACTACTGGAAACACCATATATTTT.